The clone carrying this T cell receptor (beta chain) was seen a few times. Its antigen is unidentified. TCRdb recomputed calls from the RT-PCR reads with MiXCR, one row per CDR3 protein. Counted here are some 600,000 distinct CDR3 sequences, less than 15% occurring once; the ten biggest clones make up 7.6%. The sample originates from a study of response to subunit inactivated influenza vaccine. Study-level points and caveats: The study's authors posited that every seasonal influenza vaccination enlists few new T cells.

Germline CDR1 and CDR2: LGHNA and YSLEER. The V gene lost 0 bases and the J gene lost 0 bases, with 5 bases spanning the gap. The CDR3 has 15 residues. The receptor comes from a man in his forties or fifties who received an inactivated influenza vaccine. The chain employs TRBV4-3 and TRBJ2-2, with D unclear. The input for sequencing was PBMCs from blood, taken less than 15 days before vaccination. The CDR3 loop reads CASSQDEANTGELFF. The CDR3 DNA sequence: TGCGCCAGCAGCCAAGATGAAGCGAACACCGGGGAGCTGTTTTTT.